These 5 T cell receptor beta chains were sequenced from one sample in a study of beta chain features in type 1 diabetes. Study-wide results and caveats: Type 1 diabetes patients showed a moderate but significant shortening of TCRB CDR3s in all four CD4+ subsets.

The sequenced template was cDNA made from the entire isolated RNA. Libraries were prepared by immunoSEQ multiplex PCR; TCRdb keeps only in-frame clonotypes and omits some of them. The sample has 300,000 to 400,000 clones; 9.6% are singletons. These receptors lack a known antigen. Sequences were obtained from central memory CD4+ T cells from blood. Receptors were obtained from a man aged 30-40 years with type 1 diabetes.

This clone was observed at least ten times. The CDR3 loop reads CASSRALRTDEAFF. CDR3 nucleotides: TGTGCCAGCAGTCGAGCGCTCAGGACGGATGAAGCTTTCTTT. This chain connects TRBV2 to TRBJ1-1; D is unclear. Trimming left V 5 bases short and J 7 bases short, with 17 bases between. CDR3 length equals 14 residues. Per germline, CDR1 SNHLY and CDR2 FYNNEI.

This clone was found a few times. The chain employs TRBV25-1 and TRBJ2-5, with 10 bases matching TRBD2. The CDR3 is 15 residues long. Trimming took 7 bases from V and 4 from J; bases not matched to a gene: 9. Germline CDR1 MGHDK, CDR2 SYGVNS. The CDR3 DNA is TGTGCCAGCAAGGGGGCTAGCGGGAGTTTAGAGACCCAGTACTTC. It is translated as CASKGASGSLETQYF.

A word on this clone: Being one base from a much bigger clone, this may be a read error. The CDR3 coding sequence is TGTGCCAGCAGTGGCAGGGGCTACGAGCAGTACTTC. Translated, it gives CASSGRGYEQYF. This sequence joins TRBV6-1 and TRBJ2-7, with a weak D call TRBD1 (6 bases). V dropped 4 bases and J dropped 3 bases, with 7 bases sitting between them. Germline CDR1 and CDR2: MNHNS and SASEGT. The CDR3 is 12 amino acids.

The rearrangement uses TRBV6-5 and TRBJ2-4, with a possible D match to TRBD2 (5 bases). Germline CDR1 MNHEY, CDR2 SVGAGI. The V end was cut by 5 bases, the J end by 8 bases, with 13 bases between. The CDR3 totals 13 residues. This CDR3 is CASSERARDIQYF. CDR3 DNA: TGTGCCAGCAGTGAGAGGGCTCGGGACATTCAGTACTTC.

This clone was picked up a small number of times. The J gene is TRBJ1-2, the V gene TRBV11-2, with D possibly being TRBD1 (5 bases). The V end was cut by 4 bases, the J end by 8 bases, with 11 bases between. The CDR3 runs 12 residues. Germline V gene lookup returns CDR1 SGHAT and CDR2 FQNNGV. The CDR3 region is CASSYRGVGYTF. The CDR3 DNA is TGTGCCAGCAGCTATAGAGGGGTGGGCTACACCTTC.